One sample yielded the 3 T cell receptor beta chains listed below, sequenced in a study of radiation and T cells in renal cell carcinoma. The table came from immunoSEQ multiplex PCR; TCRdb's copy has only in-frame clones and leaves some out. The sample yields some 64,000 clones, 65% to 80% seen once. The time point here: blood 4 weeks post-SBRT, at nephrectomy. Indicated treatment: 15 Gy SBRT to primary tumor, nephrectomy 4 weeks later. The sequences come from blood, collected from a patient whose treatment included radiotherapy and nephrectomy. These receptors all stem from a man between 60 and 75 years old with renal cell carcinoma.

The chain uses TRBV5-1 and TRBJ2-7; 7 positions match TRBD2. The CDR3 consists of 16 residues. Germline trimming cut 0 bases from V and 4 bases from J; bases unmatched to any gene: 10. Germline-derived CDR1 and CDR2 are SGHRS and YFSETQ. This CDR3 is CASSLGETSLPYEQYV. In DNA, the CDR3 is TGCGCCAGCAGCTTGGGTGAGACTAGCCTACCTTACGAGCAGTACGTC.

The chain has TRBV25-1 and TRBJ1-1; D may be TRBD1 (6 bases). With 6 bases removed from V and 11 bases from J, the gap between germline ends came to 19 bases. The germline V gene has CDR1 MGHDK and CDR2 SYGVNS. The CDR3 covers 13 residues. The CDR3 reads CASSPTGSQGAFF. The CDR3 DNA reads as TGTGCCAGCAGCCCGACAGGTTCCCAGGGGGCTTTCTTT. Full variable domain (remainder filled in from reference TRBV25-1 and TRBJ1-1): EADIYQTPRYLVIGTGKKITLECSQTMGHDKMYWYQQDPGMELHLIHYSYGVNSTEKGDLSSESTVSRIRTEHFPLTLESARPSHTSQYLCASSPTGSQGAFFGQGTRLTVV.

This clone has just one count. This chain uses TRBV4-3 with TRBJ2-6; D is uncertain. The CDR3 runs 16 residues. CDR1 and CDR2 (germline): LGHNA, YSLEER. The V and J ends lost 0 bases and 0 bases respectively, with 6 bases between them. The CDR3 bases are TGCGCCAGCAGCCAAGACTCGAACTCTGGGGCCAACGTCCTGACTTTC. Protein: CASSQDSNSGANVLTF.